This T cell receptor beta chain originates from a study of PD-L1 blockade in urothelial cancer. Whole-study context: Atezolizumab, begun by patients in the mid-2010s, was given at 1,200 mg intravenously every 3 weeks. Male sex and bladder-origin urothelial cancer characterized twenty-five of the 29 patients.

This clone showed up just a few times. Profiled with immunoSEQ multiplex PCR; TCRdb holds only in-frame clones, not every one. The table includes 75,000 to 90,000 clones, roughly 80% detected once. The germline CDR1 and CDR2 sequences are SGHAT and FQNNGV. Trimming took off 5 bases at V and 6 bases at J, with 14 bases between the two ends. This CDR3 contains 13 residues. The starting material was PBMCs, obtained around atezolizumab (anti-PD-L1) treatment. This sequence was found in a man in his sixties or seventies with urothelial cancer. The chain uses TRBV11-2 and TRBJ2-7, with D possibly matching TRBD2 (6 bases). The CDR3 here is CASSLRDGREQYF. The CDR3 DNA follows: TGTGCCAGCAGCCTGCGGGACGGCCGCGAGCAGTACTTC.